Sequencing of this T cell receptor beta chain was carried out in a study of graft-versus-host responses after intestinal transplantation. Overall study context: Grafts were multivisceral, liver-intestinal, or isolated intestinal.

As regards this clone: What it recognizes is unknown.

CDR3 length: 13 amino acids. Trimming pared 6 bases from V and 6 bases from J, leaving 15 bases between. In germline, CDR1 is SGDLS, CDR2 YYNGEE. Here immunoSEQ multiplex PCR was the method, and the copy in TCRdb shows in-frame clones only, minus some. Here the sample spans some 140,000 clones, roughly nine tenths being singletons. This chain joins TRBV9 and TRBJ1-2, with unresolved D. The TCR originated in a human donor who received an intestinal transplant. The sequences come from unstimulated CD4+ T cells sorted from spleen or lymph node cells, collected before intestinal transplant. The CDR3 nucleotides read TGTGCCAGCACCAGTTCGAGGGCGGATGGCTACACCTTC. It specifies CASTSSRADGYTF.